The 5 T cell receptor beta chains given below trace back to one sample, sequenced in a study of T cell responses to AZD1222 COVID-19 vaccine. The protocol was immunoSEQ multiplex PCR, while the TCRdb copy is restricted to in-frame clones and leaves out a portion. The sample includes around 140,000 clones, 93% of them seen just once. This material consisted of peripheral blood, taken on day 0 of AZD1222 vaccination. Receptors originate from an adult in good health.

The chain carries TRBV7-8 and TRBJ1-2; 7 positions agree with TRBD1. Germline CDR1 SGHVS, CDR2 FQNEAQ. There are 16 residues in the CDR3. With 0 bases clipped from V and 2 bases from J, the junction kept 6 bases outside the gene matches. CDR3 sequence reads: CASSLAWDRANYGYTF. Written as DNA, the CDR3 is TGTGCCAGCAGCTTAGCGTGGGACAGAGCGAACTATGGCTACACCTTC.

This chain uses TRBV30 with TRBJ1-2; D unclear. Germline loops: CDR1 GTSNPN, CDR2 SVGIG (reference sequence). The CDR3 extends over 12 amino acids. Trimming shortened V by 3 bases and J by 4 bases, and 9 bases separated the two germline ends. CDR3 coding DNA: TGTGCCTGGAGGAAGGCCCCCTATGGCTACACCTTC. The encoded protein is CAWRKAPYGYTF.

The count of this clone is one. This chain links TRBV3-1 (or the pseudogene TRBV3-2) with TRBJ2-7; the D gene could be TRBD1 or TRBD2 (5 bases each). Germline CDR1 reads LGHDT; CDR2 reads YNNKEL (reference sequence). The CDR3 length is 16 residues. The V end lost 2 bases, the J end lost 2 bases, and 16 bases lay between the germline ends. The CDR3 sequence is CASSQSRDPLAYEQYF. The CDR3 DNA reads TGTGCCAGCAGCCAAAGCCGGGACCCCTTAGCCTACGAGCAGTACTTC.

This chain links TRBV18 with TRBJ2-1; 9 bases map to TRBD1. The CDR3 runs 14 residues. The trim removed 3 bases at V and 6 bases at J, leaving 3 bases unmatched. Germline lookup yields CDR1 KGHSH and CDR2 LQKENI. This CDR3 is CASSPGQGINEQFF. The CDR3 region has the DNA TGTGCCAGCTCACCGGGACAGGGCATCAATGAGCAGTTCTTC.

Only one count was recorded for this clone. This CDR3 is CASSPVGGNEQFF. DNA of the CDR3: TGTGCCAGCAGCCCTGTAGGGGGCAATGAGCAGTTCTTC. V gene TRBV5-6 combines with J gene TRBJ2-1, with D possibly matching TRBD1 (6 bases). The V and J ends lost 4 bases and 6 bases respectively, with 11 bases between them. The CDR3 has 13 amino acids. Germline V gene data show CDR1 as SGHDT and CDR2 as YYEEEE.